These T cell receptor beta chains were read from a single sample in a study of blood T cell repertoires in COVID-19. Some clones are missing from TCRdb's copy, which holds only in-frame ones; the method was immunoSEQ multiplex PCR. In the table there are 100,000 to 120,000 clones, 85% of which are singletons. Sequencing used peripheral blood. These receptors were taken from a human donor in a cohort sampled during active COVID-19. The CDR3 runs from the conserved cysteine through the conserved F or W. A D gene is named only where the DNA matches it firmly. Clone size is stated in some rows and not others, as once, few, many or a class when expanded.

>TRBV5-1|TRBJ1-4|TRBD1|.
TGCGCCAGCAGCTTGGGGCCGGGACAGAGTAATGAAAAACTGTTTTTT
CASSLGPGQSNEKLFF
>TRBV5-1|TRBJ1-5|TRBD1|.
TGCGCCAGCAGCCCGACAGGGGGCGATCAGCCCCAGCATTTT
CASSPTGGDQPQHF
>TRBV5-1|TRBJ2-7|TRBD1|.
TGCGCCAGCAGCCCTAGACAGGGAACCTACGAGCAGTACTTC
CASSPRQGTYEQYF
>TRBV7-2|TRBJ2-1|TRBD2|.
TGTGCCAGCAGGTTAGCGGGCCGCAGATGGAATGAGCAGTTCTTC
CASRLAGRRWNEQFF
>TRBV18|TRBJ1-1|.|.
TGTGCCAGCTCACCCGGAAGGGGGTCCGTCACTGAAGCTTTCTTT
CASSPGRGSVTEAFF
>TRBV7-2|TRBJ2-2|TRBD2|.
TGTGCCAGCAGCTTCAGCGGGGGGTATAACGGGGAGCTGTTTTTT
CASSFSGGYNGELFF
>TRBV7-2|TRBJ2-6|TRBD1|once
TGTGCCAGCAGTTGGGGACAGACTGCCAACGTCCTGACTTTC
CASSWGQTANVLTF
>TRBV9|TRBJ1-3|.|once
TGTGCCAGCAGCGCACGAGACTCTGGAAACACCATATATTTT
CASSARDSGNTIYF
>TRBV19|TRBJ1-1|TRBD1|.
TGTGCCAGTACCAAACAGGGGATGGGAACTGAAGCTTTCTTT
CASTKQGMGTEAFF
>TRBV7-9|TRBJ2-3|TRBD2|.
TGTGCCAGCAGTACAACTAGCGGGGGCACAGATACGCAGTATTTT
CASSTTSGGTDTQYF
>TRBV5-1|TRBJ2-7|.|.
TGCGCCAGCAGCTTGGGCGGGCAATCCTACGAGCAGTACTTC
CASSLGGQSYEQYF
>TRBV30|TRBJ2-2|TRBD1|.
TGTGCCTGGAGTGGGGACAGGTTCAACACCGGGGAGCTGTTTTTT
CAWSGDRFNTGELFF
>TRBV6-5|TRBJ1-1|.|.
TGTGCCAGCAGGCCAGTGAGGGACACTGAAGCTTTCTTT
CASRPVRDTEAFF
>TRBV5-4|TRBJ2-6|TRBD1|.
TGTGCCAGCAGCCCCACAGGGGGGTACTCTGGGGCCAACGTCCTGACTTTC
CASSPTGGYSGANVLTF
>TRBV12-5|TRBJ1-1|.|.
TGTGCTAGTGGTTTGGGGAACAACGGGGATGAAGCTTTCTTT
CASGLGNNGDEAFF
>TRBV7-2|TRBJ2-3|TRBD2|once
TGTGCCAGCAGCATAAGGACTAGCGGGGGGACGGATACGCAGTATTTT
CASSIRTSGGTDTQYF
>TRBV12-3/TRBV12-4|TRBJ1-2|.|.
TGTGCCAGCAGTTTACAGGGTGACTATGGCTACACCTTC
CASSLQGDYGYTF
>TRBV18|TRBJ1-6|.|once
TGTGCCAGCTCACCTCAACCTGGGGGGAATTCACCCCTCCACTTT
CASSPQPGGNSPLHF
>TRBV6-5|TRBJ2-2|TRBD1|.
TGTGCCAGCAGATTTACGGGACAGGGGGCCGGGGAGCTGTTTTTT
CASRFTGQGAGELFF
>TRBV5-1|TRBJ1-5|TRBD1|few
TGCGCCAGCAGCCTGGGACAGGGCGATCAGCCCCAGCATTTT
CASSLGQGDQPQHF
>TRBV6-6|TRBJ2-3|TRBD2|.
TGTGCCAGCAGTCTCGGGGGGGTCATCACAGATACGCAGTATTTT
CASSLGGVITDTQYF
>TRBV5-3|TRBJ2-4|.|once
TGTGCCAGAAGCTTTGACAGTGCCAAAAACATTCAGTACTTC
CARSFDSAKNIQYF
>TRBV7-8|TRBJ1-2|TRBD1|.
TGTGCCAGCAGCTTAGCCGGGACAGCCTATGGCTACACCTTC
CASSLAGTAYGYTF
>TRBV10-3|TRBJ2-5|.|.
TGTGCCATCAGCGGACCGACCGGGGAGGAGACCCAGTACTTC
CAISGPTGEETQYF
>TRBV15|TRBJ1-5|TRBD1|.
TGTGCCACCAGCAGAGACGGACAGGGGGCATATCAGCCCCAGCATTTT
CATSRDGQGAYQPQHF
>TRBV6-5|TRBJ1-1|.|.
TGTGCCAGCAAAGCGGTCATGAACACTGAAGCTTTCTTT
CASKAVMNTEAFF
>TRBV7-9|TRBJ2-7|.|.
TGTGCCAGCAGCTTAGCGGGAGTAGGCCACGAGCAGTACTTC
CASSLAGVGHEQYF
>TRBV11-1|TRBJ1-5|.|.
TGTGCCAGCAGCGCCGGGCAGGGTGATCAGCCCCAGCATTTT
CASSAGQGDQPQHF
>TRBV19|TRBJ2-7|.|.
TGTGCCAGTAGTTCCCAGGGCCTTACCTCCTACGAGCAGTACTTC
CASSSQGLTSYEQYF
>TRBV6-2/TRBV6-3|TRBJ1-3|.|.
TGTGCCAGCAGTTTGGACAACTCTGGAAACACCATATATTTT
CASSLDNSGNTIYF
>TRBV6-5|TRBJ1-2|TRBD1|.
TGTGCCAGCACCCGGACAGGGGGCACATATGGCTACACCTTC
CASTRTGGTYGYTF
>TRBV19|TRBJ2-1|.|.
TGTGCCAGTAGTATAGAGGACAGATTTGAGCAGTTCTTC
CASSIEDRFEQFF
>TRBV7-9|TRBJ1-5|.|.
TGTGCCAGCAGCTTAGTGGGGGGGCTTAGCAATCAGCCCCAGCATTTT
CASSLVGGLSNQPQHF
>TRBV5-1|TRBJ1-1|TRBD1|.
TGCGCCAGCATCCTGGGACAGGGGCCCACTGAAGCTTTCTTT
CASILGQGPTEAFF
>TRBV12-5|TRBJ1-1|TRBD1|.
TGTGCTAGTGGTTGGGGACAGGGTGATACTGAAGCTTTCTTT
CASGWGQGDTEAFF
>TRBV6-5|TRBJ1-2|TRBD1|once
TGTGCCAGCAGTACGACAGGGCGGCAGGGCTACACCTTC
CASSTTGRQGYTF
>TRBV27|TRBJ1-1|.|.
TGTGCCAGCAGTTGGCGGGGAGGGACTGAAGCTTTCTTT
CASSWRGGTEAFF
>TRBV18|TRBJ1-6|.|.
TGTGCCAGCTCCCTTAGGGGATTTGGCGATTCACCCCTCCACTTT
CASSLRGFGDSPLHF
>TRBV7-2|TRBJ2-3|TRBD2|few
TGTGCCAGCAGCTACGCGGGGGGGGGCACAGATACGCAGTATTTT
CASSYAGGGTDTQYF
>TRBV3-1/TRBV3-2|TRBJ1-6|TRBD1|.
TGTGCCAGCAGCCCAGGGGACAGGAATTCACCCCTCCACTTT
CASSPGDRNSPLHF
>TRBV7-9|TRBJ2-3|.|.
TGTGCCAGCAGCTTACCGGTGTATACGCGGCAGTATTTT
CASSLPVYTRQYF
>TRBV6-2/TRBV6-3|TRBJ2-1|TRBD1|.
TGTGCCAGCAGTTTCCCTCGGCTTACCCGGGACAGGGGTTACAATGAGCAGTTCTTC
CASSFPRLTRDRGYNEQFF
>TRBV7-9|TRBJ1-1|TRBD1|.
TGTGCCAGCAGCCCGACAGGGGTGAACACTGAAGCTTTCTTT
CASSPTGVNTEAFF
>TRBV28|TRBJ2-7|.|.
TGTGCCAGCAACACCGACAGGTCCTTCGACTCCTACGAGCAGTACTTC
CASNTDRSFDSYEQYF
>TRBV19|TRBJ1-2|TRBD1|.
TGTGCCAGTAGTATTATGAGACAGGGCCTAAACTATGGCTACACCTTC
CASSIMRQGLNYGYTF
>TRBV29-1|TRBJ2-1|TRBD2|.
TGCAGCGTAGAGGCCGGCGGGGGGTACAATGAGCAGTTCTTC
CSVEAGGGYNEQFF
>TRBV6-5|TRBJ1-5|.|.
TGTGCCAGCAGCCCAAGCAGGGAGGGGAATCAGCCCCAGCATTTT
CASSPSREGNQPQHF
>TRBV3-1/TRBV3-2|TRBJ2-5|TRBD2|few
TGTGCCAGCAGCCTCACCTCGCCCGGGGGGGACGAGACCCAGTACTTC
CASSLTSPGGDETQYF
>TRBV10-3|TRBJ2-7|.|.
TGTGCCATCAGTGGTCCAGATGGGCGGTTGGGGCCCGAGCAGTACTTC
CAISGPDGRLGPEQYF
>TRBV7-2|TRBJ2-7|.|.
TGTGCCAGCAGCTTAGGAGGGGAGGTCGCCGAGCAGTACTTC
CASSLGGEVAEQYF
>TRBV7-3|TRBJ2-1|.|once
TGTGCCAGCAGCTTAAGTCCTAGCCTAGAGTACAATGAGCAGTTCTTC
CASSLSPSLEYNEQFF
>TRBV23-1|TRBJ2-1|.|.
TGCGCCAGCAGTCAACCAGTGGGCATCCGGAATGAGCAGTTCTTC
CASSQPVGIRNEQFF
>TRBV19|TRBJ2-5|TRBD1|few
TGTGCCAGTAGTTTGGGGACAGCACAAGAGACCCAGTACTTC
CASSLGTAQETQYF
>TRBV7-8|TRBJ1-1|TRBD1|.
TGTGCCAGCAGCTTATGGGGACAGCTATTGAACACTGAAGCTTTCTTT
CASSLWGQLLNTEAFF
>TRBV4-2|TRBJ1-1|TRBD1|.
TGTGCCAGCAGCCGAACCCCCCTCAGGGGGTCAGCTGACGGCACTGAAGCTTTCTTT
CASSRTPLRGSADGTEAFF
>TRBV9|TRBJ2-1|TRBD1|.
TGTGCCAGCAGCTCGGGGACAGGGGGCAGGAATGAGCAGTTCTTC
CASSSGTGGRNEQFF
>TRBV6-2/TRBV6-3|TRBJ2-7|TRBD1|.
TGTGCCAGCAGTCTTACAGGGGGCGGAAACAACGAGCAGTACTTC
CASSLTGGGNNEQYF